This T cell receptor (beta chain) derives from a study of human T cells and chemical hapten exposure. TCRdb called the RACE reads again in MiXCR, with one record for every CDR3 protein. The repertoire holds approximately 45,000 distinct CDR3 sequences, over 3.5% seen once, with under 2% in the top ten. Study results and caveats: TCRs whose frequency exceeded 1 in 1000 remained the same following DPC sensitization.

Time point here: healthy volunteer bleed at 2 weeks. Sequencing started from total RNA isolated from unfractionated whole blood. Of note for this clonotype: What it binds is not known. A much larger clone lies one base from this, so it may be a read error.

The receptor comes from a female donor in good health. Some clones in this sample may be carry-over from other donors' samples. What was sequenced was whole blood.

The CDR3 nucleotides read TGTGCCAGCAGCTTAGTGAGGACTAGCGGGGATACGCAGTATTTT. Encoded protein: CASSLVRTSGDTQYF. The chain is built from TRBV7-2 and TRBJ2-3; 11 bases map to TRBD2. The CDR3 is made up of 15 amino acids. Trimming removed 1 base from V and 6 bases from J; junction bases left unmatched: 3. Germline assignment: CDR1 SGHTA and CDR2 FQGNSA.